The entry below gives a single TCR beta chain sequence along with its context. Its specificity is not known. The primer mix had 60 Vbeta and 13 Jbeta primers. Libraries were prepared by immunoSEQ multiplex PCR; TCRdb keeps only in-frame clonotypes and omits some of them. Counted here are hundreds of thousands of clones, 76% occurring once; the ten biggest clones make up roughly 0.6%. The data derive from a study of cytomegalovirus exposure and HLA in healthy donors. Across the whole study: A previous analysis identified 100 million to 120 million unique TCR beta sequences derived from 180 million or so T cells. Study observations and caveats: Immune exposure information comprised only CMV serostatus. In a later analysis, at a false discovery rate of 0.05, 16,951 TCR beta sequences matched HLA alleles.

Trimming stripped 1 base from V and 1 base from J, with 8 bases between. CDR3 length: 14 amino acids. The germline V gene encodes CDR1 SEHNR and CDR2 FQNEAQ (reference sequence). This receptor was identified in a man aged 18 to 35 in good health and CMV-seronegative. This chain links TRBV7-9 with TRBJ2-7; weak D call: TRBD1 (6 bases). The sequencing input was PBMCs. This CDR3 is CASSLGTVSYEQYF. As DNA, the CDR3 is TGTGCCAGCAGCTTAGGGACAGTGTCCTACGAGCAGTACTTC.